The 22 T cell receptor beta chains presented below share a single source sample, sequenced in a study of CD8+ T cells in alopecia areata. Regarding treatment: oral pan-JAK inhibitor, 5-10 mg twice daily. cDNA serving as the sequencing template came from extracted, reverse transcribed RNA. The assay was immunoSEQ multiplex PCR, and TCRdb's table has in-frame clones only and misses some. The table shows some 200,000 clones, with about 60% occurring only once. Sequencing was performed on CD4+ T cells sorted from blood, taken at week 4, from a patient treated with tofacitinib. Receptors were obtained from a human donor with alopecia areata.

The rearrangement links TRBV29-1 to TRBJ2-7; D is uncertain. Germline V gene sequence: CDR1 SQVTM, CDR2 ANQGSEA. This CDR3 region has 13 residues. Trimming took off 3 bases at V and 7 bases at J, with 16 bases between the two ends. The CDR3 region has the DNA TGCAGCGTTGAGGAAGGAGTTTTTGAAGAGCAGTACTTC. Encoded protein: CSVEEGVFEEQYF.

This rearrangement joins TRBV19 to TRBJ1-1; D uncertain. Trimming shortened V by 7 bases and J by 8 bases, and 14 bases separated the two germline ends. The germline V gene has CDR1 LNHDA and CDR2 SQIVND (reference sequence). There are 12 residues in the CDR3. CDR3 DNA sequence: TGTGCCAGTAAAGCAACCAATGGAGAAGCTTTCTTT. Encoded protein: CASKATNGEAFF. Full variable domain (missing parts from reference TRBV19 and TRBJ1-1): DGGITQSPKYLFRKEGQNVTLSCEQNLNHDAMYWYRQDPGQGLRLIYYSQIVNDFQKGDIAEGYSVSREKKESFPLTVTSAQKNPTAFYLCASKATNGEAFFGQGTRLTVV.

This sequence joins TRBV4-3 and TRBJ2-5, with D possibly TRBD1 on 6 matching bases. The V end lost 4 bases, the J end lost 5 bases, and 11 bases lay between the germline ends. Germline CDR1 is LGHNA and CDR2 is YSLEER. The CDR3 covers 13 residues. Here the CDR3 DNA reads TGCGCCAGCAGCCCGGCTCAGGGGGAGACCCAGTACTTC. It yields the protein CASSPAQGETQYF.

This chain joins TRBV5-6 and TRBJ2-1, with D unclear. The CDR3 contains 12 residues. Germline V gene lookup returns CDR1 SGHDT and CDR2 YYEEEE. V shed 4 bases and J shed 11 bases, with 13 bases lying between them. Here the CDR3 DNA reads TGTGCCAGCAGCGTGCCTGGGTGGAAGCAGTTCTTC. Translating gives CASSVPGWKQFF.

As to this clone: One end of the junction varies from germline; a read error may be responsible. This sequence joins TRBV12-5 and TRBJ1-1, with 8 bases fitting TRBD1. Germline CDR1 reads LGHNT; CDR2 reads FRNRAP. The CDR3 covers 14 residues. The CDR3 loop reads CASGLQGAYTEAFF. CDR3 sequence (DNA): TGCGCTAGTGGTTTGCAGGGGGCGTACACTGAAGCTTTCTTT. Variable domain in full (rest from reference TRBV12-5 and TRBJ1-1): DARVTQTPRHKVTEMGQEVTMRCQPILGHNTVFWYRQTMMQGLELLAYFRNRAPLDDSGMPKDRFSAEMPDATLATLKIQPSEPRDSAVYFCASGLQGAYTEAFFGQGTRLTVV.

This chain connects TRBV23-1 to TRBJ2-2, with D unresolved. TRBV23-1 is noted as an ORF with a role that remains uncertain. This CDR3 has 15 residues. Trimming cost V 2 bases and J 5 bases, with 12 bases left between them. DNA of the CDR3: TGCGCCAGCAGTCAAAGGGCGGAGAAGACCGGGGAGCTGTTTTTT. Protein product: CASSQRAEKTGELFF.

The chain has TRBV30 and TRBJ2-5; D is possibly TRBD2 (7 bases). Germline assignment: CDR1 GTSNPN and CDR2 SVGIG (reference sequence). The length of the CDR3 is 14 residues. Trimming removed 2 bases from V and 5 bases from J, with 15 bases in between. The chain's CDR3 is CAWSLQGRVETQYF. The CDR3 coding sequence is TGTGCCTGGAGTCTCCAGGGGAGGGTGGAGACCCAGTACTTC.

The chain recombines TRBV4-3 with TRBJ1-6; D remains ambiguous. This CDR3 is built from 16 residues. Germline V gives CDR1 LGHNA, CDR2 YSLEER. The ends were cut back, 6 bases at V and 8 bases at J, with 20 bases in the middle. The DNA for the CDR3 is TGCGCCAGCAGTCCTTCCACAGTCCCCGGAGATTCACCCCTCCACTTT. Its protein is CASSPSTVPGDSPLHF.

This clone is a singleton in its sample. The rearrangement links TRBV5-1 to TRBJ2-3, with no clear D. The CDR3 has 12 amino acids. Looked up from germline, CDR1 is SGHRS and CDR2 is YFSETQ. The V and J ends lost 7 bases and 0 bases respectively, with 6 bases between them. The CDR3: CASGSSTDTQYF. The CDR3 DNA reads TGCGCCAGCGGATCTAGCACAGATACGCAGTATTTT.

This clone turned up a few times. The chain links TRBV9 to TRBJ2-1; TRBD1 aligns across 8 bases. The CDR3 is 14 amino acids. The J segment lost 6 bases and the V segment lost 2 bases, leaving 4 bases of the junction unmatched. Per the germline V gene, CDR1 is SGDLS and CDR2 is YYNGEE. The CDR3 spells CASSVGTGSNEQFF. The CDR3, as DNA: TGTGCCAGCAGCGTGGGGACAGGCAGCAATGAGCAGTTCTTC.

This chain links TRBV29-1 with TRBJ2-7; D tentatively fits TRBD1 or TRBD2 (5 bases each). Germline values: CDR1 SQVTM, CDR2 ANQGSEA. Deletions cut 5 bases from V and 6 bases from J, with 20 bases between. This CDR3 spans 14 amino acids. CDR3 loop: CSVYPPIGGGEQYF. CDR3 bases: TGCAGCGTTTACCCCCCCATTGGTGGGGGCGAGCAGTACTTC.

CDR3 in amino acids: CSALTGSDLNSPLHF. The CDR3 DNA sequence: TGCAGCGCTCTTACAGGGTCGGACCTTAATTCACCCCTCCACTTT. V is TRBV29-1 and J is TRBJ1-6, with D possibly TRBD1 on 6 matching bases. Germline lookup yields CDR1 SQVTM and CDR2 ANQGSEA. CDR3 length equals 15 residues. The V end lost 7 bases, the J end lost 6 bases, and 19 bases lay between the germline ends.

The chain carries TRBV5-1 and TRBJ1-6, with 8 bases aligning to TRBD1. Trimming at V came to 4 bases and at J to 10 bases, leaving 7 bases not matched to a gene. There are 14 residues in the CDR3. CDR1 SGHRS and CDR2 YFSETQ come from the germline V gene. The CDR3 sequence: CASSPRQGNSPLHF. CDR3 nucleotides: TGCGCCAGCAGCCCGAGACAGGGGAACTCACCCCTCCACTTT.

The V call is TRBV5-6, the J call TRBJ2-1; TRBD2 agrees at 15 bases. This CDR3 has 17 residues. Losses at the gene ends were 0 bases for V and 7 bases for J; bases not matched to a gene: 5. CDR1 and CDR2 (germline): SGHDT, YYEEEE. The CDR3 spells CASSLVGLAGGRNEQFF. The CDR3 DNA reads as TGTGCCAGCAGCTTGGTCGGACTAGCGGGGGGGCGAAATGAGCAGTTCTTC.

The chain carries TRBV23-1 and TRBJ1-2, with a possible D match to TRBD1 (6 bases). TRBV23-1 is noted as an ORF with a role that remains uncertain. The germline V and J ends were trimmed by 0 bases and 6 bases, with 20 bases remaining between them. The CDR3 has 17 residues. The CDR3 loop reads CASSQSHKGGGSNGYTF. In DNA, the CDR3 is TGCGCCAGCAGTCAATCGCACAAGGGAGGGGGGAGTAATGGCTACACCTTC.

This chain links TRBV19 with TRBJ2-2; tentative D call: TRBD2 (5 bases). V dropped 1 base and J dropped 6 bases, with 9 bases sitting between them. Germline V CDR1 and CDR2: LNHDA, SQIVND (reference sequence). The CDR3 length is 14 residues. In nucleotides, the CDR3 is TGTGCCAGTAGTATAGCGGGGTTAGCCGGGGAGCTGTTTTTT. Translating gives CASSIAGLAGELFF.

This clone was detected ten times or more. V usage is TRBV7-9 and J usage is TRBJ2-3; D gene uncertain. Germline CDR1 SEHNR, CDR2 FQNEAQ (reference sequence). The CDR3 is 14 amino acids. Trimming removed 5 bases at V and 6 bases at J, with 15 bases between. The CDR3 region is CASSRNFVADTQYF. Here the CDR3 DNA reads TGTGCCAGCAGCAGGAACTTTGTCGCTGATACGCAGTATTTT. The full variable domain, rest sourced from reference TRBV7-9 and TRBJ2-3, is DTGVSQNPRHKITKRGQNVTFRCDPISEHNRLYWYRQTLGQGPEFLTYFQNEAQLEKSRLLSDRFSAERPKGSFSTLEIQRTEQGDSAMYLCASSRNFVADTQYFGPGTRLTVL.

This clone showed up just a few times. The J gene is TRBJ1-1, the V gene TRBV29-1; D not certain. CDR1 is SQVTM, CDR2 ANQGSEA, per germline. The V and J ends lost 3 bases and 1 base respectively, with 12 bases between them. The CDR3 consists of 14 residues. CDR3 sequence reads: CSVEQTRANTEAFF. Here the CDR3 DNA reads TGCAGCGTTGAGCAGACAAGGGCGAACACTGAAGCTTTCTTT.

The rearrangement joins TRBV30 to TRBJ2-3; 9 bases fit TRBD1. Per germline, CDR1 GTSNPN and CDR2 SVGIG (reference sequence). Unmatched junction bases numbered 18, after V lost 8 bases and J lost 6 bases. The CDR3 runs 16 residues. CDR3 nucleotides: TGTGCCGGGACAGGGATCAAATCCTCCGCAAGGGATACGCAGTATTTT. As protein: CAGTGIKSSARDTQYF.

This sequence joins TRBV7-2 and TRBJ1-5, with 7 positions matching TRBD1. The V and J ends lost 1 base and 0 bases, in that order; junction bases with no gene match: 9. Germline CDR1 and CDR2: SGHTA and FQGNSA. CDR3 length equals 18 residues. CDR3: CASSLDLRGLYSNQPQHF. CDR3 nucleotide sequence: TGTGCCAGCAGCTTAGATTTGAGGGGGCTCTATAGCAATCAGCCCCAGCATTTT.

DNA of the CDR3: TGCGCCAGCGGTTCCGGGCAGCCCTACAATGAGCAGTTCTTC. Translating gives CASGSGQPYNEQFF. This chain links TRBV5-1 with TRBJ2-1, with D unresolved. V was pared by 7 bases and J by 2 bases, with 13 bases between. The CDR3 has 14 residues. From germline, CDR1 is SGHRS and CDR2 YFSETQ.

The V gene is TRBV7-2, the J gene TRBJ1-6, with D hard to call. The CDR3 has 11 amino acids. Trimming cost V 2 bases and J 14 bases, with 7 bases left between them. Germline V gene sequence: CDR1 SGHTA, CDR2 FQGNSA. CDR3 nucleotides: TGTGCCAGCAGCTTACAGAGCACCCTCCACTTT. Amino acid sequence: CASSLQSTLHF.